This T cell receptor beta chain stems from a study of T cell responses to AZD1222 COVID-19 vaccine. Concerning this clone itself: Its antigen is unknown.

The repertoire was sequenced with immunoSEQ multiplex PCR; TCRdb's copy has only in-frame clones and lacks some. This sample has 55,000 to 65,000 clones, with 75% to 90% found just once. Study-wide results and caveats: At study baseline, merely five or six AZD1222 recipients were seropositive.

This CDR3 contains 15 residues. CDR1 and CDR2 from the germline V gene are MGHRA and YSYEKL. The junction had 7 bases not matched to a gene; V was cut back by 0 bases and J by 5 bases. The V call is TRBV4-1, the J call TRBJ2-7; 7 nucleotides match TRBD2. The source material was peripheral blood, sampled on day 0 of AZD1222 vaccination. This sequence was found in an adult in good health. CDR3 region: CASSQEAGSLNEQYF. CDR3 bases: TGCGCCAGCAGCCAAGAAGCGGGGAGTTTGAACGAGCAGTACTTC.